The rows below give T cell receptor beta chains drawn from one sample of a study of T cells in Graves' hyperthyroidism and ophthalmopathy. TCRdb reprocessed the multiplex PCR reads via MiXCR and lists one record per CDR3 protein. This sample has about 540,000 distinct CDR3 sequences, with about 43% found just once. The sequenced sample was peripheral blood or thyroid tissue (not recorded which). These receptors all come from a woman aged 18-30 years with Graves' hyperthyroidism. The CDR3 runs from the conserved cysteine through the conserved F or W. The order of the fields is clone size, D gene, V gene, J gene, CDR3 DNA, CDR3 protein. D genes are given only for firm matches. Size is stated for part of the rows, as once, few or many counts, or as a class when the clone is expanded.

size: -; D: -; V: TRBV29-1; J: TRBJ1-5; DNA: TGCAGCGTGAAACCGGGGGGGCAGCCCCAGCATTTT; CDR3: CSVKPGGQPQHF
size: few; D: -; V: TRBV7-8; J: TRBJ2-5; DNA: TGTGCCAGCAGCCCTTATCAGGGCTCTCAAGAGACCCAGTACTTC; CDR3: CASSPYQGSQETQYF
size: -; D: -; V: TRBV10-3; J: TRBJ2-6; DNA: TGTGCCATCAGTAAGGACGGGGACTCTGGGGCCAACGTCCTGACTTTC; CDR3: CAISKDGDSGANVLTF
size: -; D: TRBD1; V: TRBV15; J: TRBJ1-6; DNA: TGTGCCACCAGCAGAGGACAGGGGCCTGGTGCACCCCTCCACTTT; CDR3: CATSRGQGPGAPLHF
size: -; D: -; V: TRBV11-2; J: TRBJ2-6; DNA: TGTGCCAGCAGTGACGTAGACGCCAGCTCTGGGGCCAACGCCCTGACTTTC; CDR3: CASSDVDASSGANALTF
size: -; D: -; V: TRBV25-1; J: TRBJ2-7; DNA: TGTGCTAGAGAAAGAGGGTATCCGCACTCCTACGAGCAGTACTTC; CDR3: CARERGYPHSYEQYF
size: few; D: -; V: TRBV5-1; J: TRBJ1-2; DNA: TGCGCCAGCAGCTCAAACCCAGAGAACTATGGCTACACCTTC; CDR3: CASSSNPENYGYTF
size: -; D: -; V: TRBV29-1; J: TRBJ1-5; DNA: TGCAGTGCGACTAGGACTGGGGTGGGTCAGCCCCAGCATTTT; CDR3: CSATRTGVGQPQHF
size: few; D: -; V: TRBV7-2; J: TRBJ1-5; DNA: TGCGCCAGCAGCCAAGATAGGGGTACCAGCCGGGGGCCCCAGCATTTT; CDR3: CASSQDRGTSRGPQHF
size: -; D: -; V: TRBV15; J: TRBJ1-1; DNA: TGTGCCACCAGCAGGGGGCGACCGGACCCGAACACTGAAGCTTTCTTT; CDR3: CATSRGRPDPNTEAFF
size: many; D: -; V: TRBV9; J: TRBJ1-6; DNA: TGTGCCACCTCGGACGGAGGATATAATTCACCCCTCCACTTT; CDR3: CATSDGGYNSPLHF
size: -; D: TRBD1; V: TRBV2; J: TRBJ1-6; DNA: TGTGCCAGCAGAGCCGCCGGGACAGGGGGTTCACCCCTCCACTTT; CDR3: CASRAAGTGGSPLHF
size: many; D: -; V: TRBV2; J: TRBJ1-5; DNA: TGTGCCAGCAGTACACGGGAGGATCGCAATCAGCCCCAGCATTTT; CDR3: CASSTREDRNQPQHF
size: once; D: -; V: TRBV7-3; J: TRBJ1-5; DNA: TGTGCCAGCAGCTTTCGACAGAGCAATCAGCCCCAGCATTTT; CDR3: CASSFRQSNQPQHF
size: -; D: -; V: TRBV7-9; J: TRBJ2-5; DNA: TGTGCCAGCACTGGGACACTTCAAGAGACCCAGTACTTC; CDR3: CASTGTLQETQYF
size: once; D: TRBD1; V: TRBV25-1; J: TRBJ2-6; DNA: TGTGCCAGCACCGAAGACAGGGGGCGTGAACTGACCAACGTCCTGACTTTC; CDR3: CASTEDRGRELTNVLTF
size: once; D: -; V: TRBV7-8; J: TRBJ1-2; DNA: TGTGCCAGCAGCTTATTGAGGGGTAATGGCTACACCTTC; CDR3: CASSLLRGNGYTF
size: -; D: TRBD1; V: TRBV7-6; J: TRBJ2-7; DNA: TGTGCCAGCATATCGTCGGGGGCACAGGGGGCGGATGGAAGGAACTTC; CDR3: CASISSGAQGADGRNF
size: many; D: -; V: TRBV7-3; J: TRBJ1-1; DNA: TGTGCCAGCAGGGGGGGACCGATGAACACTGAAGCTTTCTTT; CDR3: CASRGGPMNTEAFF
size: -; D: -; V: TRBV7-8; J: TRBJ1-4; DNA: TGTGCCAGCAGCCCGAGGGGGGGGACGCTGCAGAAAAAACTGTTTTTT; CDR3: CASSPRGGTLQKKLFF
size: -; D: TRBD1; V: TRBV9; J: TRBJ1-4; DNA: TGTGCCAGCAGCCCGCCGGGACAGGGAAAACTGTTTTTT; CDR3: CASSPPGQGKLFF
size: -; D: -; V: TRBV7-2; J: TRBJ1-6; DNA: TGTGCCAGCAGCTTAGCGAGCGGGGGAGCGAATTCACCCCTCCACTTT; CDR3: CASSLASGGANSPLHF
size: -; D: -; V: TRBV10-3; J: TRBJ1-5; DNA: TGTGCCAGCAGTGAACTCCGGTTTGGACAGCCCCAGCATTTT; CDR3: CASSELRFGQPQHF
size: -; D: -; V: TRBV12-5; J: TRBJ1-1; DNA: TGTGCTAGTGGTCCGTCCCACGAAGCTTTCTTT; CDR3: CASGPSHEAFF
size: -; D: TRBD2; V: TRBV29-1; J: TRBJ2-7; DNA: TGCAGCGTCGCACTAGCGCGAGAACAGTACTTC; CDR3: CSVALAREQYF
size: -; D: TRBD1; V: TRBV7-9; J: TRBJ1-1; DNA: TGTGCCAGCAGTCCAACCCGAGGGGGCATCTCGAACACTGAAGCTTTCTTT; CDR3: CASSPTRGGISNTEAFF
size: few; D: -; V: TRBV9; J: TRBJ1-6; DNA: TGTGCCAGCATCAGTTCAGGGGCCCACCTCCTTAATTCACCCCTCCACTTT; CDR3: CASISSGAHLLNSPLHF
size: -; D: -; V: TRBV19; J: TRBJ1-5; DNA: TGTGCCAGTAGTCTCCTGGGACTCGGGAGCAATCAGCCCCAGCATTTT; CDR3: CASSLLGLGSNQPQHF
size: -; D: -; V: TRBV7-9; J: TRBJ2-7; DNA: TGTGCCAGCAGCGAGAAAGGGGCTGACAGCTCCTACGAGCAGTACTTC; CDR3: CASSEKGADSSYEQYF
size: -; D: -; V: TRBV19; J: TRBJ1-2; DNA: TGTGCCAGCAGCTTAGATGGTCCAGACTATGGCTACACCTTC; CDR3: CASSLDGPDYGYTF
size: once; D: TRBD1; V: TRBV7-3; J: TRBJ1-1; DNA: TGTGCCAGCAGCCTCGCACAGGGGGTGAGCACTGAAGCTTTCTTT; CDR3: CASSLAQGVSTEAFF
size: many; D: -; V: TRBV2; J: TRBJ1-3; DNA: TGTGCCAGCAGAGAAGGCTCTGGAAACACCATATATTTT; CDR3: CASREGSGNTIYF
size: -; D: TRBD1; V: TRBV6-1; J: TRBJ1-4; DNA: TGTGCCAGCAGCGTAGGAGGACAGGGGACTAATGAAAAACTGTTTTTT; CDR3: CASSVGGQGTNEKLFF
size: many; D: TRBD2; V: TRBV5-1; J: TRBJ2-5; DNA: TGCGCCAGCAGCTTCCCGAGCGGGAGAAGCCAAGAGACCCAGTACTTC; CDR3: CASSFPSGRSQETQYF
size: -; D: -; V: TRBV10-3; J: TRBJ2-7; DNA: TGTGCCAGCAGTTACAGCATACAGAGCTCCTACGAGCAGTACTTC; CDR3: CASSYSIQSSYEQYF
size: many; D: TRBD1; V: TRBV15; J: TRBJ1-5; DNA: TGTGCCACCAGCAGGGACAGGGGGCTTGTTCAGCCCCAGCATTTT; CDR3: CATSRDRGLVQPQHF
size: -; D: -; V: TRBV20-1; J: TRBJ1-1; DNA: TGCGGTGCTAGCCCTGGACCGAACACTGAAGCTTTCTTT; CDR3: CGASPGPNTEAFF
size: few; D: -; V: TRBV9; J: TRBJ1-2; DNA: TGTGCCAGCAGCGTAGGTCAACGGGTGGTACGAAACTATGGCTACACCTTC; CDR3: CASSVGQRVVRNYGYTF
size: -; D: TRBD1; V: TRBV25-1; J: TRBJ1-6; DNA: TGTGCCAGCCAGGACAGGGGCTTTAATTCACCCCTCCACTTT; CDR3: CASQDRGFNSPLHF
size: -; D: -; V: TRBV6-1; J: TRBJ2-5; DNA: TGTGCCAGCAGGGCCGGGTCCCTAGCAGAGACCCAGTACTTC; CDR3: CASRAGSLAETQYF
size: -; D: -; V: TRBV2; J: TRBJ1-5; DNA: TGTGCCAGCAGGACAGGACTGGATAGCAATCAGCCCCAGCATTTT; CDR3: CASRTGLDSNQPQHF
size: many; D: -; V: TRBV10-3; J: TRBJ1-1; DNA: TGTGCCATCGGAAAGAACACCTTAGGGGCTGAAGCTTTCTTT; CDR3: CAIGKNTLGAEAFF
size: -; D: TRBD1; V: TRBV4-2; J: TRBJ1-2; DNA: TGTGCCAGCAGCCAATCAACCGGGACAGGGGAAGACGGCTACACCTTC; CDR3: CASSQSTGTGEDGYTF
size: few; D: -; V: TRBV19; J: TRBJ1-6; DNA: TGTGCCAGTAGTAACGCCGCGAATAATTCACCCCTCCACTTT; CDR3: CASSNAANNSPLHF
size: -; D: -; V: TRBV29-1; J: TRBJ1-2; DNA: TGCAGCGTTGAAGAGTCGAACTATGGCTACACCTTC; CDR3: CSVEESNYGYTF
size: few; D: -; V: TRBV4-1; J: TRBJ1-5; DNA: TGCGCCAGCAGCCAGACCGCCACAAGGAGCAATCAGCCCCAGCATTTT; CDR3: CASSQTATRSNQPQHF
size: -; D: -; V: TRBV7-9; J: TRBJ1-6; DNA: TGTGCCAGCAGCTTGGGCGACGGGGAATCCCTCCACTTT; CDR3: CASSLGDGESLHF
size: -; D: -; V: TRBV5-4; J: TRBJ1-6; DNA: TGTGCCAGCAGCCCTCCGGGCTCTCATTCACCCCTCCACTTT; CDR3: CASSPPGSHSPLHF
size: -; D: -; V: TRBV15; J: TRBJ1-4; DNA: TGTGCCACCAAAAGACTGTTTTTT; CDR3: CATKRLFF
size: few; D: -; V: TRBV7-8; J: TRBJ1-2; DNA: TGTGCCAGCAGCCCAACAGAGAAGTATGGCTACACCTTC; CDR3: CASSPTEKYGYTF
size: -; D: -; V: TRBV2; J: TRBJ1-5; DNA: TGTGCCAGCAGTGAAGGCGAGACCCAGCATTTT; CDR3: CASSEGETQHF
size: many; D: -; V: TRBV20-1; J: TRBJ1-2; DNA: TGCAGTGCTAGAGATCAGGGCTACACCTTC; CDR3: CSARDQGYTF
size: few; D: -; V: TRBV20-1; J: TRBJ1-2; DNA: TGCAGTGCTAGAGGACAGGTCTGGGGTGGCTACACCTTC; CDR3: CSARGQVWGGYTF